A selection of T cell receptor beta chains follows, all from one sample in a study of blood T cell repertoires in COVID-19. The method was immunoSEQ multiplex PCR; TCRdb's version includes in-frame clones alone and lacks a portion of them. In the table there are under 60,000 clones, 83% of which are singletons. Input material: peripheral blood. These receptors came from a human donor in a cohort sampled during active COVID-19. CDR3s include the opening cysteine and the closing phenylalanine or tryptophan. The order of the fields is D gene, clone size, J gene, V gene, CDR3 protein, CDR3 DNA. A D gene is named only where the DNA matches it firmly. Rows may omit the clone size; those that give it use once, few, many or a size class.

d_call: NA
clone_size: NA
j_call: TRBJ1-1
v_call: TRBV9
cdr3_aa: CASSPRPEAGSLGGTEAFF
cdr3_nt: TGTGCCAGCAGCCCCCGACCAGAGGCAGGCAGCCTCGGAGGCACTGAAGCTTTCTTT

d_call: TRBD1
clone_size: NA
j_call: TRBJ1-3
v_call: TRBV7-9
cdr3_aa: CASSLHQGANTIYF
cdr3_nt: TGTGCCAGCAGCTTGCATCAGGGGGCGAACACCATATATTTT

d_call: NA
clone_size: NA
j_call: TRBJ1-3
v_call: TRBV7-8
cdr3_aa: CASSLSDWSSGNTIYF
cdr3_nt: TGTGCCAGCAGCCTATCGGATTGGAGCTCTGGAAACACCATATATTTT

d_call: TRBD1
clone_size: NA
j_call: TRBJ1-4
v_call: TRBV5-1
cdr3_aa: CASSRQGGRATNEKLFF
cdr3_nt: TGCGCCAGCAGCCGACAGGGGGGTAGGGCAACTAATGAAAAACTGTTTTTT

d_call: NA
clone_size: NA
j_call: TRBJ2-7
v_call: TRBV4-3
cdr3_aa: CASSHDRRSYEQYF
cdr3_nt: TGCGCCAGCAGCCACGACAGGCGATCCTACGAGCAGTACTTC

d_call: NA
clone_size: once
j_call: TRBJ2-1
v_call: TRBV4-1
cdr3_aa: CASSQGLGGGRFF
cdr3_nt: TGCGCCAGCAGCCAAGGTTTGGGGGGGGGCCGGTTCTTC

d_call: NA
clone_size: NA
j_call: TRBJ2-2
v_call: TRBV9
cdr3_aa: CASSVEPTPYRVTGELFF
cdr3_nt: TGTGCCAGCAGCGTCGAACCTACACCTTACAGGGTAACCGGGGAGCTGTTTTTT

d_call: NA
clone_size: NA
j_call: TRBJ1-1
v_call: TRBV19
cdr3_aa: CASSIENSKVTEAFF
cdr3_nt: TGTGCCAGTAGTATAGAAAACAGCAAGGTGACTGAAGCTTTCTTT

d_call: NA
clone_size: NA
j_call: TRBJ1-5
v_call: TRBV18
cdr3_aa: CASSPNSNQPQHF
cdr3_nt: TGTGCCAGCTCACCTAATAGCAATCAGCCCCAGCATTTT

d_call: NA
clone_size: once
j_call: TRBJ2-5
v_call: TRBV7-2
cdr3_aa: CASSFNLAREETQYF
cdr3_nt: TGTGCCAGCAGCTTCAACCTAGCGAGGGAAGAGACCCAGTACTTC

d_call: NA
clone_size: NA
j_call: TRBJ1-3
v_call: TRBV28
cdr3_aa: CASSQGLGNTIYF
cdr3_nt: TGTGCCAGCAGCCAAGGACTGGGAAACACCATATATTTT

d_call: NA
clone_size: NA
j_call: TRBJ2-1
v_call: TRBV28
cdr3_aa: CGTTARHHVGDEQFF
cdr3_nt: TGTGGGACTACGGCCCGGCACCATGTTGGGGATGAGCAGTTCTTC

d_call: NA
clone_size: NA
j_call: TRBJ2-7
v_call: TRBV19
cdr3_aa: CASSNLYEQYF
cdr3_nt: TGTGCCAGTAGTAACCTATACGAGCAGTACTTC

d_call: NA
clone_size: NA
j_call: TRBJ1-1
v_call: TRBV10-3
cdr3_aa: CAISDRQTLNTEAFF
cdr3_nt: TGTGCCATCAGTGATAGACAGACCTTGAACACTGAAGCTTTCTTT

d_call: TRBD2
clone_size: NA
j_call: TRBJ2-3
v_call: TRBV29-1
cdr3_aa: CSVVLAGGSLTDTQYF
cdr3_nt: TGCAGCGTTGTACTAGCGGGGGGCTCTCTTACAGATACGCAGTATTTT

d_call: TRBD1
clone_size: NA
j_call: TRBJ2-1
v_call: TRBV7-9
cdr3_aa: CASSTGDRVGDEQFF
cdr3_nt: TGTGCCAGCAGCACCGGGGACAGGGTTGGCGATGAGCAGTTCTTC

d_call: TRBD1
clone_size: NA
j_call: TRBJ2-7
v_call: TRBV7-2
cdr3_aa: CASSTRQGKAYEQYF
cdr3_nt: TGTGCCAGCAGCACAAGACAGGGGAAGGCCTACGAGCAGTACTTC

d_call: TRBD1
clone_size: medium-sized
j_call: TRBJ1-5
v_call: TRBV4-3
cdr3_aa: CASSQETGNQPQHF
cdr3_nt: TGCGCCAGCAGCCAAGAGACAGGGAATCAGCCCCAGCATTTT

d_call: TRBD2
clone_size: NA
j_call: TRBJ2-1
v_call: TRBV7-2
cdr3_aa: CASSWEGRYEQFF
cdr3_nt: TGTGCCAGCAGCTGGGAGGGCAGGTATGAGCAGTTCTTC

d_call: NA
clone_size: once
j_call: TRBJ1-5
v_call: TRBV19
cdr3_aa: CASSIRRDQPQHF
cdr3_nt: TGTGCCAGTAGTATTCGTCGGGATCAGCCCCAGCATTTT

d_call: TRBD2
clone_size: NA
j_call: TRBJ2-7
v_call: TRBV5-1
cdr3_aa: CASSLSAGGPRSYEQYF
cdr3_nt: TGCGCCAGCAGCTTAAGTGCGGGAGGGCCGCGATCCTACGAGCAGTACTTC